This T cell receptor (beta chain) was retrieved from a study of CD8 T cells in Susac syndrome. This clonotype was detected only once. Between the trimmed V and J ends, which lost 3 bases and 6 bases, there was a span of 7 bases. The CDR3 covers 11 residues. Germline values: CDR1 SQVTM, CDR2 ANQGSEA. Random hexamers were used to reverse transcribe roughly 0.45 to 1 ug of RNA. The amplification used immunoSEQ multiplex PCR on TCR beta CDR3; it spanned 54 Vbeta and 13 Jbeta. TCRdb itself ran the immunoSEQ multiplex PCR reads through MiXCR, one entry per CDR3 protein. The repertoire holds 150,000 to 200,000 distinct CDR3 sequences, with 90% to 95% as singletons.

This chain joins TRBV29-1 and TRBJ2-3; the D is unclear. This receptor was identified in a human donor in good health. The sample taken for sequencing was CD4+ T cells from PBMCs. DNA for the CDR3: TGCAGCGTTGAGGAATGGGATACGCAGTATTTT. Protein sequence: CSVEEWDTQYF.